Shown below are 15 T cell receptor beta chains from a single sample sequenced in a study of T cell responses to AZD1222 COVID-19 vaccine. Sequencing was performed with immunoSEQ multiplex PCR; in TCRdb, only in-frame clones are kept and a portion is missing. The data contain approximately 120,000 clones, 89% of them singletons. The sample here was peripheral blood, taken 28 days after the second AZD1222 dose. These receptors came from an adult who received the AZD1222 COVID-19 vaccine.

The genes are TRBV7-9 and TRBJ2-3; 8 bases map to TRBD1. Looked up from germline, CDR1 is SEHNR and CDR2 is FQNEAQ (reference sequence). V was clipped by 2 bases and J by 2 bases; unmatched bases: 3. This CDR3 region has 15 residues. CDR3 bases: TGTGCCAGCAGCTTACAGGGGGCCATCACAGATACGCAGTATTTT. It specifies CASSLQGAITDTQYF.

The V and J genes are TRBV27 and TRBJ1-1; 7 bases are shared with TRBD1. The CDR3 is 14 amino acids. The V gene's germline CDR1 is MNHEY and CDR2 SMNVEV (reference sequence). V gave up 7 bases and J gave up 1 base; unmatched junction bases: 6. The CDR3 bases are TGTGCCAGCAAACTACGACAGGGGAACACTGAAGCTTTCTTT. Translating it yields CASKLRQGNTEAFF.

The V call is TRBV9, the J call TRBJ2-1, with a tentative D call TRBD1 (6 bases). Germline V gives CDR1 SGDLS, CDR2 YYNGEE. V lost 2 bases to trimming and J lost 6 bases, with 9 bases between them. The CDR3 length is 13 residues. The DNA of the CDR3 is TGTGCCAGCAGCGTGGGGACACCCAATGAGCAGTTCTTC. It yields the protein CASSVGTPNEQFF.

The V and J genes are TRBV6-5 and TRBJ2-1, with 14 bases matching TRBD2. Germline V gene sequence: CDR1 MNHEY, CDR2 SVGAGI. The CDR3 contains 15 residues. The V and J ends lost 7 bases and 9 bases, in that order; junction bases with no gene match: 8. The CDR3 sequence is CASTPGTSGSREQFF. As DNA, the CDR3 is TGTGCCAGCACCCCCGGGACTAGCGGGAGTCGTGAGCAGTTCTTC.

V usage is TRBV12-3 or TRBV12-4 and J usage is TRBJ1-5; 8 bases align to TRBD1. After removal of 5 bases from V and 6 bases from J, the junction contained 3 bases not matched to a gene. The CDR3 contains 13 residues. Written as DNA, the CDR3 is TGTGCCAGCAGTCCAGGGGGCTTTCAGCCCCAGCATTTT. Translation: CASSPGGFQPQHF.

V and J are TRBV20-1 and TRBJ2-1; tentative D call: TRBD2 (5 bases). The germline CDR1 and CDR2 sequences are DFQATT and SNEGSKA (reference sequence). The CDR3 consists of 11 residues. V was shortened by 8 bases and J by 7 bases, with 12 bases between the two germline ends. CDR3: CSTGYTNEQFF. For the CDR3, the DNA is TGCAGTACGGGGTACACGAATGAGCAGTTCTTC.

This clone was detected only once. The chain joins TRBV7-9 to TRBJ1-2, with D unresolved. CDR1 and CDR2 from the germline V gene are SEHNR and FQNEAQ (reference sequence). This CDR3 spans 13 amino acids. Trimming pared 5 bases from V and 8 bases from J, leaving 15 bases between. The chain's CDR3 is CASSTRDLGGYTF. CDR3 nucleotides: TGTGCCAGCAGCACCCGCGACTTGGGCGGCTACACCTTC.

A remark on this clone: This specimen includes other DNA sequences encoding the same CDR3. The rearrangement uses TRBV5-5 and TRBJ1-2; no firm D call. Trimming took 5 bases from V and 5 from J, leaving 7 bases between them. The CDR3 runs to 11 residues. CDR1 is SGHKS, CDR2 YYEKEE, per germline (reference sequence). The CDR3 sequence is CASSSSYGYTF. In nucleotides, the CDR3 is TGTGCCAGCAGTAGTAGTTATGGCTACACCTTC.

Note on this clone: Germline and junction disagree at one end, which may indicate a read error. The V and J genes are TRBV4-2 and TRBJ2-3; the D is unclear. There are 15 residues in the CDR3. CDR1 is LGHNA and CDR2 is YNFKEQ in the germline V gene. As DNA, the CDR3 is TGTGCCAGCAGCGAAGAAAAATCTAGCACAGATACGCAGTATTTT. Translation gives CASSEEKSSTDTQYF.

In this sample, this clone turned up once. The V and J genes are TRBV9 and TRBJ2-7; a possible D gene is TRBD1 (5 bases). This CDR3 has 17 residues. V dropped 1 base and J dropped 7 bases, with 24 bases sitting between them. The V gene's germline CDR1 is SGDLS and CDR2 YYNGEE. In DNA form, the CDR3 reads TGTGCCAGCAGCGTAAGTTTGCAGGGCGCGGCCTTAGAAGAGCAGTACTTC. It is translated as CASSVSLQGAALEEQYF.

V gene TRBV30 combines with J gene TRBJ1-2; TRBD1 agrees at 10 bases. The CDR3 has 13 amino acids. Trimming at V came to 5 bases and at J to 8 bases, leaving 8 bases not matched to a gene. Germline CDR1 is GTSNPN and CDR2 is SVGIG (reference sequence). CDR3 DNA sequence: TGTGCCTGGGAACCCGGGACAGGGGCCGGCTACACCTTC. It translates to CAWEPGTGAGYTF.

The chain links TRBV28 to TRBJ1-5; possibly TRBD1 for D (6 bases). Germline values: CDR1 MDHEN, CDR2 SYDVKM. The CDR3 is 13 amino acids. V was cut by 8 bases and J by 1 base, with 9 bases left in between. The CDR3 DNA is TGTGCCAGCGAACAGGGAAGCAATCAGCCCCAGCATTTT. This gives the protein CASEQGSNQPQHF.

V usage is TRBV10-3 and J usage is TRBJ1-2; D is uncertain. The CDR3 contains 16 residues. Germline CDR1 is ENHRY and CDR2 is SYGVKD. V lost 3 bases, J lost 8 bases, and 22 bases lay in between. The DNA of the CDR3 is TGTGCCATCAGTGAAATTATGAGGGCCGTGAGAGTCGGCTACACCTTC. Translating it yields CAISEIMRAVRVGYTF.

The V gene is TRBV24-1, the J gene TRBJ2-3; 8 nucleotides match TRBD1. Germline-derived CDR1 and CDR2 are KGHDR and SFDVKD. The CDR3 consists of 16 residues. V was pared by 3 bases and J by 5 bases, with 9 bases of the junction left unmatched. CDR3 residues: CATSDAGQGVGDTQYF. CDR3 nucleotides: TGTGCCACCAGTGATGCTGGACAGGGAGTGGGAGATACGCAGTATTTT.

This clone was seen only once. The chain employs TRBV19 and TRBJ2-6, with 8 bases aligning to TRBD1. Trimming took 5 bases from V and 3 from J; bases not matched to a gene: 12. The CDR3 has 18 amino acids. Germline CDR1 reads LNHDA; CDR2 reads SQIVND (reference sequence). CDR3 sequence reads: CASSPIGQGARGANVLTF. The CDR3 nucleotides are TGTGCCAGTAGTCCAATCGGCCAGGGGGCGCGTGGGGCCAACGTCCTGACTTTC.